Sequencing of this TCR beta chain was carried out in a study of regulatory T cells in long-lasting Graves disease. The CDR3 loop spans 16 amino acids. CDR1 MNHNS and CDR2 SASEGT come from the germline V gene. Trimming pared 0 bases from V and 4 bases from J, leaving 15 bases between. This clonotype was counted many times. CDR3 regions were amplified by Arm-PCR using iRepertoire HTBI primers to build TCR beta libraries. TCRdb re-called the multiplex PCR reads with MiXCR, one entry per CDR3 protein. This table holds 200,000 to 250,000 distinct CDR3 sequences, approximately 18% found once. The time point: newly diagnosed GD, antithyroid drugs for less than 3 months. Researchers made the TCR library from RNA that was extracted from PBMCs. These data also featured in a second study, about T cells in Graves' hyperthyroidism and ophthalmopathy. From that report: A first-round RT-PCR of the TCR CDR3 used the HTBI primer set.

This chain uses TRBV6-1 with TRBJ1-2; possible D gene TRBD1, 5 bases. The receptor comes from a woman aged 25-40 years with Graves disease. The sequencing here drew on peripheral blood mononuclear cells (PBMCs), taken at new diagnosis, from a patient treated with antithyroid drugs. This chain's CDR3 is CASSEAGGGTGYGYTF. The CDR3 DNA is TGTGCCAGCAGTGAAGCAGGTGGCGGGACGGGCTATGGCTACACCTTC.